The next 21 T cell receptor beta chains were all read from a single sample in a study of blood T cell repertoires in COVID-19. Method: immunoSEQ multiplex PCR; TCRdb's copy keeps in-frame clones and lacks some. Of approximately 300,000 clones in the sample, around four fifths are singletons; the top ten hold about 1.2%. Material for sequencing was peripheral blood. The receptors were sampled from a woman in her forties or fifties with acute or convalescent COVID-19.

The chain links TRBV4-2 to TRBJ2-5; 8 bases align to TRBD2. The V gene's germline CDR1 is LGHNA and CDR2 YNFKEQ. This CDR3 has 20 residues. V shed 3 bases and J 5 bases; nucleotides not matched to a gene: 23. DNA for the CDR3: TGTGCCAGCAGCCAGTATCCGACCCATTTCGCGGGAGGAAGATCGGAGACCCAGTACTTC. Its translation: CASSQYPTHFAGGRSETQYF.

The V call is TRBV5-4, the J call TRBJ1-1; weak D call: TRBD1 (5 bases). The V end was cut by 3 bases, the J end by 2 bases, with 17 bases between. Germline values: CDR1 SGHNT, CDR2 YYREEE (reference sequence). This CDR3 has 16 residues. The CDR3 reads CASSSPRGAGNTEAFF. Written as DNA, the CDR3 is TGTGCCAGCAGCTCCCCGCGGGGCGCGGGTAACACTGAAGCTTTCTTT.

This clone showed up just once. CDR3 protein: CASSSGDTGDYGYTF. The CDR3 DNA sequence: TGTGCCAGCAGCTCAGGGGACACAGGGGACTATGGCTACACCTTC. The rearrangement joins TRBV3-1 (or the pseudogene TRBV3-2) to TRBJ1-2, with 7 bases aligning to TRBD1. From germline, CDR1 is LGHDT and CDR2 YNNKEL (reference sequence). The trim removed 5 bases at V and 3 bases at J, leaving 9 bases unmatched. The CDR3 sequence is 15 residues long.

This clone has only one observation. This rearrangement joins TRBV5-1 to TRBJ2-3, with TRBD1 matching over 8 bases. Germline CDR1 reads SGHRS; CDR2 reads YFSETQ. V dropped 4 bases and J dropped 5; count of bases not matched to a gene: 6. The CDR3 length is 14 residues. CDR3 nucleotide sequence: TGCGCCAGCAGCATCTCAGGGGGCCAAGATACGCAGTATTTT. Amino acids: CASSISGGQDTQYF.

J is TRBJ2-1 and V is TRBV27, with D perhaps TRBD2 (6 bases). The CDR3 sequence is 12 residues long. Deletions cut 3 bases from V and 10 bases from J, with 10 bases between. Germline CDR1 MNHEY, CDR2 SMNVEV (reference sequence). The CDR3 region is CASSLTRGEQFF. The CDR3 DNA reads as TGTGCCAGCAGTTTGACTAGAGGCGAGCAGTTCTTC.

The rearrangement links TRBV6-6 to TRBJ2-7; TRBD1 matches 10 bases. V was pared by 5 bases and J by 2 bases, with 12 bases of the junction left unmatched. The germline V gene encodes CDR1 MNHNY and CDR2 SVGAGI (reference sequence). CDR3 length equals 17 residues. The CDR3 protein is CASSPSPGQGTTYEQYF. The CDR3 DNA reads TGTGCCAGCAGTCCCTCCCCGGGACAGGGGACCACCTACGAGCAGTACTTC.

V and J are TRBV14 and TRBJ2-4, with TRBD2 matching 8 bases. This CDR3 is 13 amino acids long. Germline assignment: CDR1 SGHDN and CDR2 FVKESK. J was trimmed by 5 bases and V by 4 bases; bases with no gene match: 1. The CDR3 DNA sequence: TGTGCCAGCAGCCGAGCGGGGGAAAACATTCAGTACTTC. This gives the protein CASSRAGENIQYF.

Concerning this clone: Other DNA sequences in the same sample also yield this CDR3. The chain employs TRBV20-1 and TRBJ1-1, with D tentatively TRBD1 (5 bases). This CDR3 comprises 11 residues. Between the trimmed V and J ends, which lost 3 bases and 5 bases, there was a span of 7 bases. The germline V gene encodes CDR1 DFQATT and CDR2 SNEGSKA (reference sequence). CDR3 sequence (DNA): TGCAGTGCTAGGGCAGGGACTGAAGCTTTCTTT. The encoded protein is CSARAGTEAFF.

With regard to this clone: The DNA is left out, because the CDR3 cannot be placed on it with certainty; the CDR3 is given as TCRdb lists it. V gene TRBV6-5 combines with J gene TRBJ2-2; the D call of TRBD2 is as the table states it, not checked on the DNA. 12 amino acids form the CDR3, both terminal residues included. Germline CDR1 reads MNHEY; CDR2 reads SVGAGI. CDR3 in amino acids: CASSTSRGELFF.

The chain joins TRBV30 to TRBJ2-1, with 7 nucleotides matching TRBD1. CDR3 length equals 13 residues. Germline V gene lookup returns CDR1 GTSNPN and CDR2 SVGIG (reference sequence). V shed 4 bases and J 6 bases; nucleotides not matched to a gene: 6. CDR3 nucleotide sequence: TGTGCCTGGACAGGGGGTAGGGTCAATGAGCAGTTCTTC. This encodes CAWTGGRVNEQFF.

The chain employs TRBV19 and TRBJ1-5, with D unclear. V was pared by 7 bases and J by 6 bases, with 13 bases between. Germline assignment: CDR1 LNHDA and CDR2 SQIVND (reference sequence). The CDR3 is made up of 13 amino acids. The CDR3 sequence is CASNRDPGQPQHF. CDR3 nucleotide sequence: TGTGCCAGTAACCGGGATCCGGGTCAGCCCCAGCATTTT.

In this sample, this clone turned up many times. The chain is built from TRBV5-4 and TRBJ1-5; 9 bases map to TRBD1. The V segment lost 3 bases and the J segment 0 bases; nucleotides outside the gene matches: 10. Germline V gene sequence: CDR1 SGHNT, CDR2 YYREEE (reference sequence). This CDR3 is 18 amino acids long. For the CDR3, the DNA is TGTGCCAGCAGCTCACACCGGGACAGGGATCATAGCAATCAGCCCCAGCATTTT. Translated, it gives CASSSHRDRDHSNQPQHF.

The V call is TRBV30, the J call TRBJ1-2, with 9 positions matching TRBD1. The trim removed 0 bases at V and 8 bases at J, leaving 4 bases unmatched. Per the germline V gene, CDR1 is GTSNPN and CDR2 is SVGIG (reference sequence). The CDR3 has 13 residues. CDR3: CAWSVRQGGGYTF. The CDR3 DNA is TGTGCCTGGAGTGTACGACAGGGGGGGGGCTACACCTTC.

The CDR3 loop is CSVERSSYGYTF. CDR3 DNA: TGCAGCGTTGAAAGGAGCAGCTATGGCTACACCTTC. The gene calls are TRBV29-1 and TRBJ1-2; no clear D. Germline V lookup: CDR1 SQVTM, CDR2 ANQGSEA. There are 12 residues in the CDR3. V was shortened by 2 bases and J by 4 bases, with 8 bases between the two germline ends.

This chain joins TRBV7-3 and TRBJ2-3; D gene unclear. With 2 bases removed from V and 7 bases from J, the gap between germline ends came to 10 bases. Germline CDR1 and CDR2: SGHTA and FQGTGA. This CDR3 comprises 13 residues. CDR3 in amino acids: CASSLRGRNTQYF. The DNA of the CDR3 is TGTGCCAGCAGCTTACGAGGTCGGAATACGCAGTATTTT.

The rearrangement joins TRBV7-9 to TRBJ2-1, with 7 bases that match TRBD1. CDR3 length: 16 amino acids. J was trimmed by 10 bases and V by 5 bases; bases with no gene match: 17. Germline V gene sequence: CDR1 SEHNR, CDR2 FQNEAQ (reference sequence). DNA for the CDR3: TGTGCCAGCAGCCCTCGGACAGGAAGTGGCGTGTCCGAGCAGTTCTTC. Translated, it gives CASSPRTGSGVSEQFF.

DNA of the CDR3: TGTGCCAGCAGCCCCCTCCCAGACGGCGGCAACTATGGCTACACCTTC. Translating it yields CASSPLPDGGNYGYTF. The V call is TRBV9, the J call TRBJ1-2; D is undetermined. V lost 4 bases and J lost 2, with 18 bases in between. CDR1 is SGDLS and CDR2 is YYNGEE in the germline V gene. The CDR3 loop spans 16 amino acids. Together with reference TRBV9 and TRBJ1-2, the CDR3 gives the full variable domain: DSGVTQTPKHLITATGQRVTLRCSPRSGDLSVYWYQQSLDQGLQFLIQYYNGEERAKGNILERFSAQQFPDLHSELNLSSLELGDSALYFCASSPLPDGGNYGYTFGSGTRLTVV.

The V gene is TRBV15, the J gene TRBJ2-4; D might be TRBD2 (5 bases). The CDR3 has 13 residues. Trimming stripped 5 bases from V and 7 bases from J, with 12 bases between. Germline loops: CDR1 LNHNV, CDR2 YYDKDF (reference sequence). The CDR3 reads CATSPGKENIQYF. The CDR3 DNA reads TGTGCCACCAGCCCCGGGAAGGAGAACATTCAGTACTTC.

This rearrangement joins TRBV2 to TRBJ1-2; possible D gene TRBD1, 6 bases. The CDR3 contains 11 residues. The germline V and J ends were trimmed by 8 bases and 5 bases, with 9 bases remaining between them. CDR1 is SNHLY and CDR2 is FYNNEI in the germline V gene. This CDR3 is CASEDRYGYTF. In DNA form, the CDR3 reads TGTGCCAGCGAAGACAGGTATGGCTACACCTTC. Using reference TRBV2 and TRBJ1-2 for the parts outside the CDR3, the full variable domain is EPEVTQTPSHQVTQMGQEVILRCVPISNHLYFYWYRQILGQKVEFLVSFYNNEISEKSEIFDDQFSVERPDGSNFTLKIRSTKLEDSAMYFCASEDRYGYTFGSGTRLTVV.

This clone has just one count. The rearrangement joins TRBV3-1 (or the pseudogene TRBV3-2) to TRBJ2-7; possibly TRBD1 for D (5 bases). V was cut by 1 base and J by 3 bases, with 10 bases left in between. Germline V gene data show CDR1 as LGHDT and CDR2 as YNNKEL (reference sequence). This CDR3 is 14 amino acids long. This CDR3 reads CASSQGTFLYEQYF. CDR3 in DNA: TGTGCCAGCAGCCAAGGGACATTCCTCTACGAGCAGTACTTC.

This chain joins TRBV27 and TRBJ1-6; maybe TRBD1 (6 bases). CDR1 and CDR2 (germline): MNHEY, SMNVEV (reference sequence). The V gene lost 5 bases and the J gene lost 7 bases, with 12 bases spanning the gap. The CDR3 length is 14 residues. CDR3 protein: CASSPGQLNSPLHF. Here the CDR3 DNA reads TGTGCCAGCAGTCCAGGACAGCTCAATTCACCCCTCCACTTT.